These T cell receptor beta chains were read from a single sample in a study of control samples from healthy donors and cancer patients. Data came from immunoSEQ multiplex PCR; TCRdb stores just in-frame clones and leaves some out. The repertoire includes 140,000 to 150,000 clones, 75% to 95% of them detected once, and roughly 3.2% sits in the top ten. Material for sequencing was blood. The receptors originated from a man aged 25 to 40 in good health. The CDR3 runs from the conserved cysteine through the conserved F or W. Fields, in order: V gene, D gene, J gene, clone size, CDR3 protein, CDR3 DNA. D genes are given only for firm matches. Part of the rows lack a size; the others show once, few, many or a class for expanded clones.

TRBV6-4,.,TRBJ2-1,.,CASRRGAVYNEQFF,TGTGCCAGCAGACGGGGGGCGGTATACAATGAGCAGTTCTTC
TRBV19,.,TRBJ1-1,.,CASRALNTEAFF,TGTGCCAGTCGGGCCCTGAACACTGAAGCTTTCTTT
TRBV4-1,TRBD1,TRBJ1-1,.,CASSPMGQDNVGTEAFF,TGCGCCAGCAGCCCTATGGGACAGGACAACGTGGGGACTGAAGCTTTCTTT
TRBV10-3,.,TRBJ2-1,.,CAISESNEQFF,TGTGCCATCAGTGAGTCGAATGAGCAGTTCTTC
TRBV7-2,TRBD1,TRBJ1-6,once,CASSLGGQPNSPLHF,TGTGCCAGCAGCTTAGGGGGACAGCCGAATTCACCCCTCCACTTT
TRBV5-1,.,TRBJ1-3,.,CASSLVRPGLSGNTIYF,TGCGCCAGCAGCTTGGTTCGTCCAGGTCTCTCTGGAAACACCATATATTTT
TRBV28,.,TRBJ1-2,.,CASSSFAGGNYGYTF,TGTGCCAGCAGTTCCTTTGCGGGAGGAAACTATGGCTACACCTTC
TRBV5-1,.,TRBJ2-3,.,CASSLVGVTDTQYF,TGCGCCAGCAGCTTGGTGGGGGTTACAGATACGCAGTATTTT
TRBV6-5,.,TRBJ2-7,.,CASTATITSYEQYF,TGTGCCAGCACTGCGACTATAACCTCCTACGAGCAGTACTTC
TRBV10-3,.,TRBJ1-5,.,CAISEGAPDQPQHF,TGTGCCATCAGTGAGGGGGCTCCCGATCAGCCCCAGCATTTT
TRBV28,TRBD1,TRBJ1-4,.,CASRGTVNEKLFF,TGTGCCAGCAGGGGGACAGTGAATGAAAAACTGTTTTTT
TRBV24-1,.,TRBJ2-5,.,CATSDFAGAETQYF,TGTGCCACCAGTGATTTTGCGGGGGCAGAGACCCAGTACTTC
TRBV3-1/TRBV3-2,.,TRBJ1-1,.,CASSLNSAHLEAFF,TGTGCCAGCAGTCTCAATTCAGCTCACCTCGAAGCTTTCTTT
TRBV13,TRBD1,TRBJ1-1,.,CASSIIRTGTMNTEAFF,TGTGCCAGCAGCATTATTAGGACAGGGACCATGAACACTGAAGCTTTCTTT
TRBV6-5,.,TRBJ1-1,.,CASNPARGTEAFF,TGTGCCAGCAACCCGGCCCGGGGGACTGAAGCTTTCTTT
TRBV19,.,TRBJ1-2,.,CASSMGDGYTF,TGTGCCAGTAGTATGGGGGACGGCTACACCTTC
TRBV18,.,TRBJ2-7,.,CASSPPQGPSLSEQYF,TGTGCCAGCTCACCACCACAGGGCCCTTCCCTAAGCGAGCAGTACTTC
TRBV10-3,TRBD1,TRBJ1-1,.,CAISYTGGAGAEAFF,TGTGCCATCAGTTATACAGGGGGAGCAGGCGCTGAAGCTTTCTTT
TRBV4-1,TRBD1,TRBJ1-2,.,CASSPPGQGADGYTF,TGCGCCAGCAGCCCACCGGGACAGGGGGCGGATGGCTACACCTTC
TRBV29-1,.,TRBJ2-7,.,CSVNDSYEQYF,TGCAGCGTCAACGACAGTTACGAGCAGTACTTC
TRBV2,TRBD2,TRBJ2-3,once,CASSAGRGSADTQYF,TGTGCCAGCAGTGCTGGGCGGGGGTCGGCAGATACGCAGTATTTT
TRBV5-1,TRBD1,TRBJ2-7,.,CASSPRGPSSYEQYF,TGCGCCAGCAGCCCCAGGGGGCCTAGCTCCTACGAGCAGTACTTC
TRBV7-9,.,TRBJ1-1,.,CATGTTEAFF,TGTGCCACTGGGACCACTGAAGCTTTCTTT
TRBV28,.,TRBJ1-5,.,CASSLLMGPREGQPQHF,TGTGCCAGCAGTTTATTAATGGGGCCGAGAGAGGGACAGCCCCAGCATTTT
TRBV6-5,.,TRBJ2-5,.,CASSPDSQETQYF,TGTGCCAGCAGCCCAGACAGCCAAGAGACCCAGTACTTC
TRBV11-2,.,TRBJ1-2,.,CASSLENYGYTF,TGTGCCAGCAGCTTAGAAAACTATGGCTACACCTTC
TRBV28,TRBD2,TRBJ2-3,.,CASRKTNSWAGGTDTQYF,TGTGCCAGCAGGAAAACGAATTCTTGGGCGGGGGGGACAGATACGCAGTATTTT
TRBV24-1,.,TRBJ1-1,.,CATSDSRGNTEAFF,TGTGCCACCAGTGATTCTCGGGGGAACACTGAAGCTTTCTTT
TRBV4-1,TRBD2,TRBJ2-1,.,CASSTSPSGVDNEQFF,TGCGCCAGCAGCACTTCCCCTAGCGGGGTAGACAATGAGCAGTTCTTC
TRBV4-1,.,TRBJ1-5,.,CASSQDVDGQPQHF,TGCGCCAGCAGCCAAGATGTTGATGGGCAGCCCCAGCATTTT
TRBV3-1/TRBV3-2,TRBD2,TRBJ2-3,.,CASSPAGGGLSDTQYF,TGTGCCAGCAGCCCCGCGGGGGGCGGTTTAAGTGATACGCAGTATTTT
TRBV5-1,.,TRBJ2-3,.,CASTQGRTDTQYF,TGCGCCAGCACGCAGGGAAGAACAGATACGCAGTATTTT
TRBV2,.,TRBJ2-3,.,CASSPVGITDTQYF,TGTGCCAGCAGTCCGGTAGGAATTACAGATACGCAGTATTTT
TRBV21-1,.,TRBJ2-3,.,CASSKFRVDTQYF,TGTGCCAGCAGCAAATTCAGGGTGGATACGCAGTATTTT
TRBV28,.,TRBJ1-1,.,CASKGDYTEAFF,TGTGCCAGCAAAGGGGATTACACTGAAGCTTTCTTT
TRBV19,TRBD1,TRBJ2-7,.,CASSKGYRGLLDEQYF,TGTGCCAGTAGTAAAGGGTACAGGGGGCTTCTAGACGAGCAGTACTTC
TRBV7-9,TRBD1,TRBJ1-2,.,CASRQPTGGPGYTF,TGTGCCAGCAGACAACCGACAGGGGGTCCTGGCTACACCTTC
TRBV23-1,.,TRBJ2-7,.,CASSQSGQYF,TGCGCCAGCAGTCAATCCGGACAGTACTTC
TRBV19,TRBD1,TRBJ1-2,.,CASSTGTGIIHGYTF,TGTGCCAGTAGTACAGGGACAGGGATAATACATGGCTACACCTTC
TRBV6-5,.,TRBJ2-1,once,CASSSQTAYNEQFF,TGTGCCAGCAGTTCGCAGACAGCCTACAATGAGCAGTTCTTC
TRBV18,TRBD1,TRBJ1-2,.,CASSPRQGGILGYTF,TGTGCCAGCTCACCTAGACAGGGGGGAATCCTTGGCTACACCTTC
TRBV3-1/TRBV3-2,TRBD2,TRBJ2-5,.,CASSQGRLAGLKETQYF,TGTGCCAGCAGCCAAGGGAGACTAGCGGGGCTGAAGGAGACCCAGTACTTC
TRBV6-5,TRBD1,TRBJ1-1,.,CASSYGQVNTEAFF,TGTGCCAGCAGTTACGGACAGGTGAACACTGAAGCTTTCTTT
TRBV19,TRBD1,TRBJ2-1,.,CASSIDGQAANEQFF,TGTGCCAGTAGTATCGATGGACAGGCGGCCAATGAGCAGTTCTTC
TRBV4-1,TRBD1,TRBJ2-7,.,CASSQSWTGLAYEQYF,TGCGCCAGCAGCCAATCCTGGACAGGGTTAGCCTACGAGCAGTACTTC
TRBV27,TRBD1,TRBJ2-1,.,CASSLWDSDNEQFF,TGTGCCAGCAGTTTATGGGACAGTGACAATGAGCAGTTCTTC
TRBV6-5,.,TRBJ2-2,.,CASSLGQRGTGELFF,TGTGCCAGCAGCCTCGGACAGCGAGGGACCGGGGAGCTGTTTTTT
TRBV10-3,TRBD1,TRBJ2-7,once,CAIRGPGQGHEQYF,TGTGCCATCAGGGGGCCGGGACAGGGTCACGAGCAGTACTTC
TRBV5-6,.,TRBJ2-1,.,CASRLTASSSYNEQFF,TGTGCCAGCAGACTGACAGCTTCGAGCTCCTACAATGAGCAGTTCTTC
TRBV5-1,TRBD1,TRBJ2-7,.,CASSLAGQGLDEQYF,TGCGCCAGCAGCTTGGCCGGACAGGGGCTCGACGAGCAGTACTTC
TRBV25-1,.,TRBJ1-2,.,CASTQRTVANYGYTF,TGTGCCAGCACCCAGAGGACAGTAGCTAACTATGGCTACACCTTC
TRBV7-9,.,TRBJ1-5,.,CASSSGRSYQPQHF,TGTGCCAGCAGCTCGGGACGGAGTTATCAGCCCCAGCATTTT
TRBV23-1,.,TRBJ1-5,.,CASSQFPAVACNQPQHF,TGCGCCAGCAGTCAATTTCCGGCGGTCGCTTGCAATCAGCCCCAGCATTTT
TRBV13,.,TRBJ2-4,.,CASSLTGENIQYF,TGTGCCAGCAGCTTAACAGGAGAAAACATTCAGTACTTC